These T cell receptor beta chains were read from a single sample in a study of shared clonotypes between healthy human individuals. The protocol was immunoSEQ multiplex PCR, while the TCRdb copy is restricted to in-frame clones and leaves out a portion. The sample has fewer than 1.6 million clones; 98% are singletons. The specimen was naive CD4+ T cells sorted from blood. These receptor sequences come from a man aged 30 to 39 in good health. Both conserved end residues are part of each CDR3. A D gene is named only where the DNA matches it firmly. Clone sizes are given selectively: once, few, many, or a class where the clone is expanded.

j_gene: TRBJ1-1
abundance: NA
d_gene: TRBD1
v_gene: TRBV7-2
len: 13
CDR3nt: TGTGCCAGCAGACCAGACAGGGAGGTTAAGGCTTTCTTT
CDR3aa: CASRPDREVKAFF

j_gene: TRBJ2-7
abundance: NA
d_gene: TRBD2
v_gene: TRBV5-1
len: 17
CDR3nt: TGCGCCAGCAGCTTGGTTTCTAGCGGGAGGGCCGGGAACGAGCAGTACTTC
CDR3aa: CASSLVSSGRAGNEQYF

j_gene: TRBJ2-2
abundance: once
d_gene: TRBD1
v_gene: TRBV5-4
len: 16
CDR3nt: TGTGCCAGCAGCTTGGATACAGGGGGAAACACCGGGGAGCTGTTTTTT
CDR3aa: CASSLDTGGNTGELFF

j_gene: TRBJ1-4
abundance: NA
d_gene: NA
v_gene: TRBV19
len: 11
CDR3nt: TGTGCCAGTAGTATCGATGAAAAACTGTTTTTT
CDR3aa: CASSIDEKLFF

j_gene: TRBJ2-7
abundance: NA
d_gene: TRBD2
v_gene: TRBV19
len: 13
CDR3nt: TGTGCCAGTAGTATAAGGACTAGCTACGAGCAGTACTTC
CDR3aa: CASSIRTSYEQYF

j_gene: TRBJ2-5
abundance: NA
d_gene: TRBD1
v_gene: TRBV10-1
len: 14
CDR3nt: TGCGCCAGCAGTCTAGACAGGGGGCGGGAGACCCAGTACTTC
CDR3aa: CASSLDRGRETQYF

j_gene: TRBJ2-7
abundance: NA
d_gene: TRBD1
v_gene: TRBV14
len: 13
CDR3nt: TGTGCCAGCAGCCCCCTCCGACAGGGAGAGCAGTACTTC
CDR3aa: CASSPLRQGEQYF

j_gene: TRBJ2-1
abundance: NA
d_gene: TRBD2
v_gene: TRBV7-9
len: 18
CDR3nt: TGTGCCAGCAGCTTAGAGGGGAGACTAGCGGGAACCTACAATGAGCAGTTCTTC
CDR3aa: CASSLEGRLAGTYNEQFF

j_gene: TRBJ1-4
abundance: NA
d_gene: TRBD1
v_gene: TRBV18
len: 18
CDR3nt: TGTGCCAGCTCACCGCCTACAGGGGGCCGTGTGATTGATGAAAAACTGTTTTTT
CDR3aa: CASSPPTGGRVIDEKLFF

j_gene: TRBJ1-2
abundance: NA
d_gene: NA
v_gene: TRBV29-1
len: 12
CDR3nt: TGCAGCGTGGACCAGGGGTACTATGGCTACACCTTC
CDR3aa: CSVDQGYYGYTF

j_gene: TRBJ1-5
abundance: once
d_gene: TRBD1
v_gene: TRBV6-5
len: 16
CDR3nt: TGTGCCAGCAGTTACTCGTACAGGGGGCTAAATCAGCCCCAGCATTTT
CDR3aa: CASSYSYRGLNQPQHF

j_gene: TRBJ2-7
abundance: once
d_gene: TRBD2
v_gene: TRBV9
len: 15
CDR3nt: TGTGCCAGCAGCGTAGGTAGCGGGAGCTTCTACGAGCAGTACTTC
CDR3aa: CASSVGSGSFYEQYF

j_gene: TRBJ2-5
abundance: NA
d_gene: TRBD1
v_gene: TRBV5-1
len: 14
CDR3nt: TGCGCCAGCAGCTCCGGGGGACAGGGGTTGACCCAGTACTTC
CDR3aa: CASSSGGQGLTQYF

j_gene: TRBJ2-7
abundance: NA
d_gene: NA
v_gene: TRBV6-5
len: 15
CDR3nt: TGTGCCAGCAGTTACTCTAGGGACCGGACCCACGAGCAGTACTTC
CDR3aa: CASSYSRDRTHEQYF

j_gene: TRBJ1-3
abundance: NA
d_gene: TRBD1
v_gene: TRBV28
len: 18
CDR3nt: TGTGCCAGCAGTTTAAGGACCGGACAGGGGGGGTCTGGAAACACCATATATTTT
CDR3aa: CASSLRTGQGGSGNTIYF

j_gene: TRBJ2-1
abundance: NA
d_gene: TRBD2
v_gene: TRBV10-3
len: 14
CDR3nt: TGTGCCATCATGCTAGCGGGAAACTACAATGAGCAGTTCTTC
CDR3aa: CAIMLAGNYNEQFF

j_gene: TRBJ2-1
abundance: once
d_gene: NA
v_gene: TRBV28
len: 13
CDR3nt: TGTGCCAGCAGTTTACAGATGGACAATGAGCAGTTCTTC
CDR3aa: CASSLQMDNEQFF

j_gene: TRBJ1-5
abundance: NA
d_gene: NA
v_gene: TRBV7-9
len: 13
CDR3nt: TGTGCCAGCAGCTTAGGGGTGGGACAGCCCCAGCATTTT
CDR3aa: CASSLGVGQPQHF

j_gene: TRBJ2-7
abundance: NA
d_gene: TRBD2
v_gene: TRBV5-1
len: 14
CDR3nt: TGCGCCAGCACCCTGGTTGCGGGAGCCTACGAGCAGTACTTC
CDR3aa: CASTLVAGAYEQYF

j_gene: TRBJ2-1
abundance: NA
d_gene: TRBD2
v_gene: TRBV11-3
len: 15
CDR3nt: TGTGCCAGCAGCCTCGGACTAGCGGGAGACAATGAGCAGTTCTTC
CDR3aa: CASSLGLAGDNEQFF

j_gene: TRBJ2-7
abundance: once
d_gene: TRBD1
v_gene: TRBV10-3
len: 14
CDR3nt: TGTGCCATCAGTAACACAGGGGGCTACTACGAGCAGTACTTC
CDR3aa: CAISNTGGYYEQYF

j_gene: TRBJ2-7
abundance: NA
d_gene: NA
v_gene: TRBV18
len: 14
CDR3nt: TGTGCCAGCTCACCCGTTGCCAGGTCCTACGAGCAGTACTTC
CDR3aa: CASSPVARSYEQYF

j_gene: TRBJ2-7
abundance: once
d_gene: NA
v_gene: TRBV7-2
len: 13
CDR3nt: TGTGCCCCAAAACCTAGACAGAACTACGAGCAGTACTTC
CDR3aa: CAPKPRQNYEQYF

j_gene: TRBJ2-3
abundance: NA
d_gene: NA
v_gene: TRBV7-9
len: 17
CDR3nt: TGTGCCAGCAGCTTTATCCGGGAGATCGGTAGCACAGATACGCAGTATTTT
CDR3aa: CASSFIREIGSTDTQYF

j_gene: TRBJ2-1
abundance: NA
d_gene: TRBD2
v_gene: TRBV7-7
len: 15
CDR3nt: TGTGCCAGCAGCTTAGGCCTAGCGGGAGTATCTGAGCAGTTCTTC
CDR3aa: CASSLGLAGVSEQFF

j_gene: TRBJ2-2
abundance: once
d_gene: NA
v_gene: TRBV18
len: 16
CDR3nt: TGTGCCAGCTCACCATTCCGGACGGAGATCCCCGGGGAGCTGTTTTTT
CDR3aa: CASSPFRTEIPGELFF

j_gene: TRBJ2-1
abundance: NA
d_gene: TRBD2
v_gene: TRBV18
len: 18
CDR3nt: TGTGCCAGCTCACCACCTAAAAAACTAGCGGGAGGACATCATGAGCAGTTCTTC
CDR3aa: CASSPPKKLAGGHHEQFF

j_gene: TRBJ2-1
abundance: NA
d_gene: NA
v_gene: TRBV7-3
len: 15
CDR3nt: TGTGCCAGCAGCCTACGACAGGCATCCTACAATGAGCAGTTCTTC
CDR3aa: CASSLRQASYNEQFF

j_gene: TRBJ2-1
abundance: NA
d_gene: TRBD2
v_gene: TRBV18
len: 15
CDR3nt: TGTGCCAGCTCACCAGGACTAGCGGGAGCTGGTGAGCAGTTCTTC
CDR3aa: CASSPGLAGAGEQFF

j_gene: TRBJ1-5
abundance: NA
d_gene: NA
v_gene: TRBV25-1
len: 14
CDR3nt: TGTGCCAGCAGTGAAGCCACAGGACTAGAGACCCAGCATTTT
CDR3aa: CASSEATGLETQHF

j_gene: TRBJ1-4
abundance: NA
d_gene: TRBD1
v_gene: TRBV6-1
len: 16
CDR3nt: TGTGCCAGCAGTGAACCCTCCGGGACAGGGACGGGAAAACTGTTTTTT
CDR3aa: CASSEPSGTGTGKLFF

j_gene: TRBJ2-7
abundance: NA
d_gene: NA
v_gene: TRBV14
len: 19
CDR3nt: TGTGCCAGCAGCCAAATCCACTCTCCACTCCGGGACTCAAACTACGAGCAGTACTTC
CDR3aa: CASSQIHSPLRDSNYEQYF

j_gene: TRBJ2-6
abundance: NA
d_gene: TRBD1
v_gene: TRBV7-9
len: 18
CDR3nt: TGTGCCAGCAGCTTAGATGGGACAGGTCTGATTGTGGCCAACGTCCTGACTTTC
CDR3aa: CASSLDGTGLIVANVLTF

j_gene: TRBJ2-7
abundance: NA
d_gene: NA
v_gene: TRBV6-6
len: 15
CDR3nt: TGTGCCAGCGTCCCCTACACGGGACAAACCTACGAGCAGTACTTC
CDR3aa: CASVPYTGQTYEQYF

j_gene: TRBJ2-1
abundance: NA
d_gene: TRBD2
v_gene: TRBV19
len: 15
CDR3nt: TGTGCCAGTAGTGAGCGGGAGGTCTTCTACAATGAGCAGTTCTTC
CDR3aa: CASSEREVFYNEQFF

j_gene: TRBJ2-7
abundance: NA
d_gene: NA
v_gene: TRBV6-1
len: 13
CDR3nt: TGTGCCAGCATGACCGCTAGCTACTACGAGCAGTACTTC
CDR3aa: CASMTASYYEQYF

j_gene: TRBJ2-7
abundance: NA
d_gene: NA
v_gene: TRBV25-1
len: 13
CDR3nt: TGTGCCAGCAGTGATCCGGGTCTCTACGAGCAGTACTTC
CDR3aa: CASSDPGLYEQYF

j_gene: TRBJ1-2
abundance: NA
d_gene: TRBD1
v_gene: TRBV4-1
len: 15
CDR3nt: TGCGCCAGCAGCCCCATTTCGACAGGGGCGGACGGCCACACCTTC
CDR3aa: CASSPISTGADGHTF

j_gene: TRBJ1-1
abundance: NA
d_gene: NA
v_gene: TRBV19
len: 14
CDR3nt: TGTGCCAGTAAGGTCTGGAATAGGAACACTGAAGCTTTCTTT
CDR3aa: CASKVWNRNTEAFF

j_gene: TRBJ2-3
abundance: NA
d_gene: TRBD1
v_gene: TRBV5-4
len: 15
CDR3nt: TGTGCCAGCAAAACAGGGGCCCGCCAAGAAGATACGCAGTATTTT
CDR3aa: CASKTGARQEDTQYF

j_gene: TRBJ2-7
abundance: NA
d_gene: NA
v_gene: TRBV28
len: 11
CDR3nt: TGTGCCAGCAGCTTACTGAACGAGCAGTACTTC
CDR3aa: CASSLLNEQYF

j_gene: TRBJ2-7
abundance: NA
d_gene: NA
v_gene: TRBV6-1
len: 13
CDR3nt: TGTGCCAGCAGTAAGCCAGGGGTTTTCGAGCAGTACTTC
CDR3aa: CASSKPGVFEQYF